This TCR beta chain was captured in a study of shared clonotypes between healthy human individuals. At deep level, the assay was performed. This table comes from immunoSEQ multiplex PCR, and its TCRdb copy is limited to in-frame clones, with some not included. The repertoire holds millions of clones, with about 92% as singletons. Details on this clone: The sample contains more than one DNA sequence encoding this CDR3.

The CDR3 length is 15 residues. Germline lookup yields CDR1 SGHRS and CDR2 YFSETQ. With 0 bases removed from V and 3 bases from J, the gap between germline ends came to 9 bases. The J gene is TRBJ1-4, the V gene TRBV5-1, with unresolved D. Sequencing used naive CD4+ T cells sorted from blood. Subset: CD45RA+ positively selected. The receptor was derived from a man between 18 and 35 years old in good health. The CDR3, as DNA: TGCGCCAGCAGCTTGGTACCCGGTGCTAATGAAAAACTGTTTTTT. It is translated as CASSLVPGANEKLFF.